The 2 T cell receptor beta chains presented below share a single source sample, sequenced in a study of STAT5B mutations in CD4+ large granular lymphocyte leukemia (dated by TCRdb to the early 2020s). Library preparation used the immunoSEQ multiplex PCR assay. Held by TCRdb, this immuneACCESS table contains in-frame sequences only and omits some clones. Under half of the omission traces to an unresolved V gene where checked; the cause of the rest is unknown. This sample is represented by about 30,000 clones; approximately 81% of them were singletons. Approximately 2.5% of the sample lies in the top ten. The specimen sequenced was CD4+ T cells from blood buffy coats. All receptors come from a human donor in good health.

The chain recombines TRBV7-2 with TRBJ2-4; 12 bases align to TRBD2. The CDR3 consists of 18 residues. V shed 5 bases and J 0 bases; nucleotides not matched to a gene: 8. Looked up from germline, CDR1 is SGHTA and CDR2 is FQGNSA. The CDR3 protein is CASSPGTSGRLAKNIQYF. The CDR3 nucleotides read TGTGCCAGCAGCCCTGGGACTAGCGGGCGACTAGCCAAAAACATTCAGTACTTC.

The rearrangement joins TRBV27 to TRBJ2-7; D is perhaps TRBD1 (6 bases). The CDR3 covers 15 residues. Germline values: CDR1 MNHEY, CDR2 SMNVEV (reference sequence). V lost 5 bases to trimming and J lost 6 bases, with 20 bases between them. The CDR3 is CASSPYRDGTTEQYF. CDR3 DNA: TGTGCCAGCAGTCCATACAGGGATGGGACCACCGAGCAGTACTTC.